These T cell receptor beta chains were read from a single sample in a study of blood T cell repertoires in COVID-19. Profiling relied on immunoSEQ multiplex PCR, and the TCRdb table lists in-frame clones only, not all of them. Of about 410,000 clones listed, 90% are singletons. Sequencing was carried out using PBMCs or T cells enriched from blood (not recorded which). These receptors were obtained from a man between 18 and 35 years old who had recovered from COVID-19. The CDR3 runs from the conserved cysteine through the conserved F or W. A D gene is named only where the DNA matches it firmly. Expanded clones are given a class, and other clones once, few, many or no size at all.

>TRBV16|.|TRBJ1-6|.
TGTGCCAGCAGCCCCGGACATGCTCCCTTTGGCTCACCCCTCCACTTT
CASSPGHAPFGSPLHF
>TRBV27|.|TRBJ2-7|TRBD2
TGTGCCAGCAGTTGGGGGGGGTCGAAATACGAGCAGTACTTC
CASSWGGSKYEQYF
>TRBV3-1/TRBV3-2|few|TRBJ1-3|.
TGTGCCAGCAGCCAAAAAAAATCCAGGGGAAACACCATATATTTT
CASSQKKSRGNTIYF
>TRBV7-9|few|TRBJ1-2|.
TGTGCCAGCAGCTTAGCTGGGGGCGGTGGCTACACCTTC
CASSLAGGGGYTF
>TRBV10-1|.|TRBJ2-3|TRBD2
TGCGCCAGCAGCAGCGGGGGGAGCACAGATACGCAGTATTTT
CASSSGGSTDTQYF
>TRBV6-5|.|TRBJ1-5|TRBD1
TGTGCCAGCGGTCCGGGACAGGGCAATCAGCCCCAGCATTTT
CASGPGQGNQPQHF
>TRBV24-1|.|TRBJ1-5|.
TGTGCCACCGGAAAAACAGGGTCGATGAATCAGCCCCAGCATTTT
CATGKTGSMNQPQHF
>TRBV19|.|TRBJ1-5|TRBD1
TGTGCCAGTAGTACGAACAGGGGGCAACAGCCCCAGCATTTT
CASSTNRGQQPQHF
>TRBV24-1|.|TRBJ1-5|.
TGTGCCACCAGTCGACCCAGGGTAGAGCCTGCGCCCCAGCATTTT
CATSRPRVEPAPQHF
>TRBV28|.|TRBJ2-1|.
TGTGCCGGTAGTCCTGGGGCGGCCCAGGGTAATGAGCAGTTCTTC
CAGSPGAAQGNEQFF
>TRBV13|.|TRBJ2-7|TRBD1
TGTGCCAGCAGGAAGACAGGGACCTACGAGCAGTACTTC
CASRKTGTYEQYF
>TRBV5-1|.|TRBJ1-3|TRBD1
TGCGCCAGCAGCTCAGGGGGCACTGGAAACACCATATATTTT
CASSSGGTGNTIYF
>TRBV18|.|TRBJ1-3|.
TGTGCCAGCTCACCGGAGTCCTTGGCGCACACCATATATTTT
CASSPESLAHTIYF
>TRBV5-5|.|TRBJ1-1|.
TGTGCCAGCATCAATATTCTTGGGGGGACTGAAGCTTTCTTT
CASINILGGTEAFF
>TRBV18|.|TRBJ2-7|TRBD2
TGTGCCAGCTCACCAAGAGTAGCGGGAGTTGAAGGCTACGAGCAGTACTTC
CASSPRVAGVEGYEQYF
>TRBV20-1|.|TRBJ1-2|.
TGCAGTGCTATTAGAGACTATGGCTACACCTTC
CSAIRDYGYTF
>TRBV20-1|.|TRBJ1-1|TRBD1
TGCAGTACACAGGGGAGTACTGAAGCTTTCTTT
CSTQGSTEAFF
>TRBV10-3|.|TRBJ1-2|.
TGTGCCATCAGGGCCGCGGGTCAGCATAACTATGGCTACACCTTC
CAIRAAGQHNYGYTF
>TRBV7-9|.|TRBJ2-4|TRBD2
TGTGCCAGCAGCCGACTAGCGGGAGGCGGAGCCAAAAACATTCAGTACTTC
CASSRLAGGGAKNIQYF
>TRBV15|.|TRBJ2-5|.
TGTGCCACCAGCAGAGAAGGGGCCGGAGAGACCCAGTACTTC
CATSREGAGETQYF
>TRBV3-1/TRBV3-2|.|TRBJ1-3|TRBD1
TGTGCCAGCAGCCCCCGGGACAGGGTAGGAAACACCATATATTTT
CASSPRDRVGNTIYF
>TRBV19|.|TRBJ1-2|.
TGTGCCAGTAGTACGCGCGGGGCCCCCAACTATGGCTACACCTTC
CASSTRGAPNYGYTF